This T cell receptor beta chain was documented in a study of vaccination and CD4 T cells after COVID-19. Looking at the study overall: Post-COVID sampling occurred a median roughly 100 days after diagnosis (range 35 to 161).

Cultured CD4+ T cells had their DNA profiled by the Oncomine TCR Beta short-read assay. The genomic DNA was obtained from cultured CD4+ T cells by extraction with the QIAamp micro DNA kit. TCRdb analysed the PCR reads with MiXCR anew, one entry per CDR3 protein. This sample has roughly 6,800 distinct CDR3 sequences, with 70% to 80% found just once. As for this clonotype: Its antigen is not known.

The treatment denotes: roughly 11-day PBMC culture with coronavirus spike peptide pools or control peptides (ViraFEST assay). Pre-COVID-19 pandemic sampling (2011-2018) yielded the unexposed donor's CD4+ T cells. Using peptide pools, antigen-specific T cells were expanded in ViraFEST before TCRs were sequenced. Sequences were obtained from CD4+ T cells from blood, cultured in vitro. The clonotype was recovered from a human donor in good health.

CDR3: CAIRHTGDSGNTIYF. CDR3 sequence (DNA): TGTGCCATCAGACACACAGGGGACTCTGGAAACACCATATATTTT. This rearrangement joins TRBV10-3 to TRBJ1-3, with TRBD1 matching over 7 bases. After removal of 6 bases from V and 0 bases from J, the junction contained 5 bases not matched to a gene. The CDR3 contains 15 residues. The V gene's germline CDR1 is ENHRY and CDR2 SYGVKD.